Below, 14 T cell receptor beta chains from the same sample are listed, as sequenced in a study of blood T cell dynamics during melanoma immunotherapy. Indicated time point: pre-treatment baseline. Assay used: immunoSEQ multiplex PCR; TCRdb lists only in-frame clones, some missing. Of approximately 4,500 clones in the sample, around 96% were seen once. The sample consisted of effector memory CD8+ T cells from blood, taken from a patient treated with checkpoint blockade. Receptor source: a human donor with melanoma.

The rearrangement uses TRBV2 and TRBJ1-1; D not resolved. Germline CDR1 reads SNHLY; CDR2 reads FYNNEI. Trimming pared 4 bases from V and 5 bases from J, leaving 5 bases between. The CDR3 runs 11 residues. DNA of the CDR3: TGTGCCAGCAGTGGTAGAACTGAAGCTTTCTTT. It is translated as CASSGRTEAFF.

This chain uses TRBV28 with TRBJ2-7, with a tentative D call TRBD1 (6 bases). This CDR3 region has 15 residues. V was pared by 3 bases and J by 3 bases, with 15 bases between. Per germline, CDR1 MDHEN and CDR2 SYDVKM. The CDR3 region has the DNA TGTGCCAGCAGTTTTAGGGGAAACAGGGACTACGAGCAGTACTTC. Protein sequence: CASSFRGNRDYEQYF.

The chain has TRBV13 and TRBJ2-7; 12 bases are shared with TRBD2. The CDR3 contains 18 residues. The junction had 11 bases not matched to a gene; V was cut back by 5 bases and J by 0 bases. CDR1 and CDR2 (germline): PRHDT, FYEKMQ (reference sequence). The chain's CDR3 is CASSPRGASGRVSYEQYF. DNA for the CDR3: TGTGCCAGCAGCCCGCGTGGGGCTAGCGGGAGGGTCTCCTACGAGCAGTACTTC.

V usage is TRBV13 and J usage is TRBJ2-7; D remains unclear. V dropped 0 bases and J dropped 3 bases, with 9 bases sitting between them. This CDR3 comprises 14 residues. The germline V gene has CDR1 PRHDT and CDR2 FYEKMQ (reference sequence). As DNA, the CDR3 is TGTGCCAGCAGCTTAGGAAGGGTTGGCTACGAGCAGTACTTC. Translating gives CASSLGRVGYEQYF.

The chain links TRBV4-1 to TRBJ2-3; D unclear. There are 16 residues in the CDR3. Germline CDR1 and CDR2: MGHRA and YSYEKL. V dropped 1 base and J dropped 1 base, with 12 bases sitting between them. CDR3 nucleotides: TGCGCCAGCAGCCAAGGATCACACCTACGCACAGATACGCAGTATTTT. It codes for CASSQGSHLRTDTQYF.

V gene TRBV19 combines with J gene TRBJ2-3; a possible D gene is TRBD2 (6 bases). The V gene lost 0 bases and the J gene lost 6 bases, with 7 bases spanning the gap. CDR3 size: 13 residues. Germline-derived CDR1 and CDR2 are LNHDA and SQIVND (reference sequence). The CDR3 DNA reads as TGTGCCAGTAGTATAGATCGGGAGGATACGCAGTATTTT. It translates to CASSIDREDTQYF.

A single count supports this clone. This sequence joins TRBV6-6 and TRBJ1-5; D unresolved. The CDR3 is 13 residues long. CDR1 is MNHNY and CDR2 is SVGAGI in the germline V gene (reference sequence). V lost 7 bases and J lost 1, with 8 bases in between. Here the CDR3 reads CASTPESNQPQHF. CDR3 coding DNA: TGTGCCAGCACCCCGGAGAGCAATCAGCCCCAGCATTTT.

CDR3 DNA: TGTGCCAGCAGCTTAGGGGGGAGAGATACGCAGTATTTT. Its translation is CASSLGGRDTQYF. The V gene is TRBV7-9, the J gene TRBJ2-3; either TRBD1 or TRBD2 may fit D (5 bases each). Trimming took off 1 base at V and 5 bases at J, with 7 bases between the two ends. Per the germline V gene, CDR1 is SEHNR and CDR2 is FQNEAQ (reference sequence). The length of the CDR3 is 13 residues.

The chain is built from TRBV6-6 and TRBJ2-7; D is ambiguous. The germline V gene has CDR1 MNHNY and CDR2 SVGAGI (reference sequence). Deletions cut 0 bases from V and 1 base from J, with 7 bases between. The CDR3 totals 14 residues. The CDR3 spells CASSYSGDSYEQYF. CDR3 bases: TGTGCCAGCAGTTACTCTGGGGATTCCTACGAGCAGTACTTC.

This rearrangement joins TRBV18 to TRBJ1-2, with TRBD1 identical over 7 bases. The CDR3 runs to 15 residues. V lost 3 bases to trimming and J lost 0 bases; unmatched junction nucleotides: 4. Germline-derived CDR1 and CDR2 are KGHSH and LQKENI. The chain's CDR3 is CASSPKTGANYGYTF. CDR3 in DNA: TGTGCCAGCTCACCTAAAACAGGGGCTAACTATGGCTACACCTTC.

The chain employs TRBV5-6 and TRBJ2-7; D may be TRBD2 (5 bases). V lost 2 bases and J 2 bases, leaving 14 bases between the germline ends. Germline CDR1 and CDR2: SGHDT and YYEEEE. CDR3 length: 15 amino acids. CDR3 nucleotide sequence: TGTGCCAGCAGCTTAGGGAGCCACCCTACCTACGAGCAGTACTTC. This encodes CASSLGSHPTYEQYF.

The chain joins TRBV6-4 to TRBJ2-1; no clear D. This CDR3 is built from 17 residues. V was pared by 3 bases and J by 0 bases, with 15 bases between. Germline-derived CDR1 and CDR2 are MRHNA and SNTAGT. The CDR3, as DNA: TGTGCCAGCAGTGAACGGCTCGGACCCCGCTCCTACAATGAGCAGTTCTTC. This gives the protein CASSERLGPRSYNEQFF.

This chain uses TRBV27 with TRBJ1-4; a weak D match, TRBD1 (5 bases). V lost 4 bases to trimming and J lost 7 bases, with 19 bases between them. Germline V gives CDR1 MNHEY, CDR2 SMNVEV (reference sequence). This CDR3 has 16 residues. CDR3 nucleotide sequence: TGTGCCAGCAGTTCCTCACCGGGATCGAGGGGTGAAAAACTGTTTTTT. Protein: CASSSSPGSRGEKLFF.

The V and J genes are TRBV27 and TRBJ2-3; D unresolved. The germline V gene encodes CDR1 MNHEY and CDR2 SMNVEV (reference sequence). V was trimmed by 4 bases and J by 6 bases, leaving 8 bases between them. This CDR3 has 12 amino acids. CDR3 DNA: TGTGCCAGCAGTTCCAGGCTGGATACGCAGTATTTT. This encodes CASSSRLDTQYF.